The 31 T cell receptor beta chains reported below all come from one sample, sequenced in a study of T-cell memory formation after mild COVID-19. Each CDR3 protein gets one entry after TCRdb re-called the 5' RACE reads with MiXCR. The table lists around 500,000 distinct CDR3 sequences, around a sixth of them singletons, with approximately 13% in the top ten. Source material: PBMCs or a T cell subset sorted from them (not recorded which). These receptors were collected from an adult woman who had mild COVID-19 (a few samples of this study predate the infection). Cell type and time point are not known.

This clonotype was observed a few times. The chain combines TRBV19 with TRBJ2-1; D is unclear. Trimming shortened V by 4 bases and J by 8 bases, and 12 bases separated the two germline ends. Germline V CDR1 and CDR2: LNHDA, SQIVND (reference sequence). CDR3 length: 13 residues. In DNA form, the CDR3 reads TGTGCCAGTAGTAGCACAGAGCACGATGAGCAGTTCTTC. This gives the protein CASSSTEHDEQFF.

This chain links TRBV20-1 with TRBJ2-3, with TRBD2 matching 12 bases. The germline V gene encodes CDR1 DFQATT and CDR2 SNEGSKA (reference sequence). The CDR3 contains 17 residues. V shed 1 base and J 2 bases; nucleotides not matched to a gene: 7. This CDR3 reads CSARAITSGGSTDTQYF. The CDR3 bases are TGCAGTGCTAGAGCCATAACTAGCGGGGGGTCCACAGATACGCAGTATTTT.

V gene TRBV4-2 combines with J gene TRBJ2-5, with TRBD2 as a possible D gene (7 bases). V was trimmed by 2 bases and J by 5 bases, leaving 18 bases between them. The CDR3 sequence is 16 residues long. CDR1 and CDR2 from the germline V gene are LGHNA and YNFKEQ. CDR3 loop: CASSQKGGDPRETQYF. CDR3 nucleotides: TGTGCCAGCAGCCAAAAAGGGGGGGACCCTAGGGAGACCCAGTACTTC.

As DNA, the CDR3 is TGTGCCATCACCGGGGACAGGGTCAATGAGCAGTTCTTC. Residues: CAITGDRVNEQFF. The chain combines TRBV10-3 with TRBJ2-1; 9 positions agree with TRBD1. After removal of 7 bases from V and 6 bases from J, the junction contained 4 bases not matched to a gene. The V gene's germline CDR1 is ENHRY and CDR2 SYGVKD. This CDR3 spans 13 amino acids.

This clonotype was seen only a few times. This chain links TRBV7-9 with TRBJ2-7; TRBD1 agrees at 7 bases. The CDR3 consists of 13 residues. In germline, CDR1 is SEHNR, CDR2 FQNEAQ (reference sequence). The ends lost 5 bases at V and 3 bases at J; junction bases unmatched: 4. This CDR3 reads CASSATGYYEQYF. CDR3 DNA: TGTGCCAGCAGCGCGACAGGGTACTACGAGCAGTACTTC.

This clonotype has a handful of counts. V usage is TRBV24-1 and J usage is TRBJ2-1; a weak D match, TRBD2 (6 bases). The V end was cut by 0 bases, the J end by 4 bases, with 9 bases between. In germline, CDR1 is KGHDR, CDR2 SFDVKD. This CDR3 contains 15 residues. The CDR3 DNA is TGTGCCACCAGTGATTTGGGGCGGGGTTACAATGAGCAGTTCTTC. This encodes CATSDLGRGYNEQFF.

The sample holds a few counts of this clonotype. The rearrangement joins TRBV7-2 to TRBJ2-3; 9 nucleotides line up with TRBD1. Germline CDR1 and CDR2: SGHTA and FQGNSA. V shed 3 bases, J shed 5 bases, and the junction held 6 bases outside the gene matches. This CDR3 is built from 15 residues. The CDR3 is CASSFSGTGKDTQYF. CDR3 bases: TGTGCCAGCAGCTTTTCCGGGACAGGGAAAGATACGCAGTATTTT.

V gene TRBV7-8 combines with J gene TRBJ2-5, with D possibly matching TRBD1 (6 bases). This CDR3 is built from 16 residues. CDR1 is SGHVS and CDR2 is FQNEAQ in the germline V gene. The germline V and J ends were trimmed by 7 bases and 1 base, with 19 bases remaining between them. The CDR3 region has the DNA TGTGCCAGCATGGAGTGGGACAACCTCCCCCAAGAGACCCAGTACTTC. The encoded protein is CASMEWDNLPQETQYF. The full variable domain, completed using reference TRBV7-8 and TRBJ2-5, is GAGVSQSPRYKVAKRGQDVALRCDPISGHVSLFWYQQALGQGPEFLTYFQNEAQLDKSGLPSDRFFAERPEGSVSTLKIQRTQQEDSAVYLCASMEWDNLPQETQYFGPGTRLLVL.

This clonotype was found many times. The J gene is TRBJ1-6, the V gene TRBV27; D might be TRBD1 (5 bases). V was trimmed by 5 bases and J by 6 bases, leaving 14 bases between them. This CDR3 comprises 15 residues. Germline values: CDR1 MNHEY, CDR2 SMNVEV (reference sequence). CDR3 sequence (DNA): TGTGCCAGCAGTCCGTCGGGACGGTTTAATTCACCCCTCCACTTT. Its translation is CASSPSGRFNSPLHF.

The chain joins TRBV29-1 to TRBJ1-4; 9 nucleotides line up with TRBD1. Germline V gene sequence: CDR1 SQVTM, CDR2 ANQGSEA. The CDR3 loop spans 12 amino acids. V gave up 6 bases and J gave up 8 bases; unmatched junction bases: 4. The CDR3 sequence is CSVGTGREKLFF. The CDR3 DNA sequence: TGCAGCGTCGGGACAGGGAGGGAAAAACTGTTTTTT.

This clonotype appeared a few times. This CDR3 is CSARRTSGSVYEQYF. In nucleotides, the CDR3 is TGCAGTGCTCGCCGGACTAGCGGGAGTGTCTACGAGCAGTACTTC. J is TRBJ2-7 and V is TRBV20-1; 13 bases align to TRBD2. The length of the CDR3 is 15 residues. The V gene end was trimmed by 5 bases and the J gene end by 3 bases; junction bases not matched to a gene: 7. Germline values: CDR1 DFQATT, CDR2 SNEGSKA (reference sequence).

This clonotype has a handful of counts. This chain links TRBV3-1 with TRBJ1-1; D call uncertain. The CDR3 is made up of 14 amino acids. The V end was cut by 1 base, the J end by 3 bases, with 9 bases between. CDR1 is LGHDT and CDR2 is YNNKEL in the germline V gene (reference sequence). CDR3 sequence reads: CASSQVAGYTEAFF. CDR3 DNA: TGTGCCAGCAGCCAAGTGGCGGGTTACACTGAAGCTTTCTTT.

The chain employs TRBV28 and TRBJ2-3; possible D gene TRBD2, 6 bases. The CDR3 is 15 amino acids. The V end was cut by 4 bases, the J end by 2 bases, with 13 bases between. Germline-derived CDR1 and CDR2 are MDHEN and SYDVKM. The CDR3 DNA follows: TGTGCCAGCAGTTATCCGGGACTTAACACAGATACGCAGTATTTT. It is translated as CASSYPGLNTDTQYF.

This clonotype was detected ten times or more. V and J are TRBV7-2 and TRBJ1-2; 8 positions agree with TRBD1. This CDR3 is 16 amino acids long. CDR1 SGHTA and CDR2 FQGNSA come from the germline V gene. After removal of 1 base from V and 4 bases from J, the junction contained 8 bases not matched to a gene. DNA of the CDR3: TGTGCCAGCAGCTTAGTGGGGACAGGCACCGCCTATGGCTACACCTTC. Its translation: CASSLVGTGTAYGYTF.

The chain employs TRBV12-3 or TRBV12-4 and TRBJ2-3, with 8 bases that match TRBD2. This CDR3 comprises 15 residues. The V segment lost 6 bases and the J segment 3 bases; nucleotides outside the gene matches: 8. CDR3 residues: CASRPLSGITDTQYF. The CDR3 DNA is TGTGCCAGCAGGCCCCTTAGCGGGATAACAGATACGCAGTATTTT.

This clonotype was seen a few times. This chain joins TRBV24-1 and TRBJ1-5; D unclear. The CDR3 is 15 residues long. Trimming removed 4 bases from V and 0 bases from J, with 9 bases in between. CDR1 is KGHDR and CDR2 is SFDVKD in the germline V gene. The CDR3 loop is CATSDPNYSNQPQHF. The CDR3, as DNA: TGTGCCACCAGTGACCCCAATTATAGCAATCAGCCCCAGCATTTT.

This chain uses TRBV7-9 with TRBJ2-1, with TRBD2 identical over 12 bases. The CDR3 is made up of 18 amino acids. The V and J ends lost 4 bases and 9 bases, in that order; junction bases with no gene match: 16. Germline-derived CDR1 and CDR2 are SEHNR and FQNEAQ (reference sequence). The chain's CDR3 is CASSSRGDLAGGPGEQFF. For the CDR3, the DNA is TGTGCCAGCAGCTCCCGCGGCGACCTAGCGGGGGGGCCAGGTGAGCAGTTCTTC.

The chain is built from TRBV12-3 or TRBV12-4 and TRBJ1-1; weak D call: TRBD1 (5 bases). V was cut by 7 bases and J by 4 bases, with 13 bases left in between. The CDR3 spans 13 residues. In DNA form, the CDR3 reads TGTGCCAGCAACCAGTGGGGGGGCACTGAAGCTTTCTTT. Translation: CASNQWGGTEAFF.

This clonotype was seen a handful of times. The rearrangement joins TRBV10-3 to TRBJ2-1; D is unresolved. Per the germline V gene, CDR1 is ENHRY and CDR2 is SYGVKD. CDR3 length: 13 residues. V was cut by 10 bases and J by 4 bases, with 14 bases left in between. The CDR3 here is CATKGTEYNEQFF. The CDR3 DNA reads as TGTGCCACCAAAGGCACCGAATACAATGAGCAGTTCTTC.

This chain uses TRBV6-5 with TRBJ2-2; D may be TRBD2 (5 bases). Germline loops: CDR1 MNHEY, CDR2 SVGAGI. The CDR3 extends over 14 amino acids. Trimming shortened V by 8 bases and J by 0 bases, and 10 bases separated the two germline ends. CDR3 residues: CASLAFANTGELFF. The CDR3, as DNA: TGTGCCAGCTTAGCGTTCGCGAACACCGGGGAGCTGTTTTTT.

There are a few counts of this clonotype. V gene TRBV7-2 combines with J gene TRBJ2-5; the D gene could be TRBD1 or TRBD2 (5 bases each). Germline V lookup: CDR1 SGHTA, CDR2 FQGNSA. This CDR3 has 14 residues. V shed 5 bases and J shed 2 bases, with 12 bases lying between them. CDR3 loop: CASSMGPTQETQYF. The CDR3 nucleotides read TGTGCCAGCAGCATGGGACCAACGCAAGAGACCCAGTACTTC. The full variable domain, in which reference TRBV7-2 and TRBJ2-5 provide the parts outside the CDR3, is GAGVSQSPSNKVTEKGKDVELRCDPISGHTALYWYRQSLGQGLEFLIYFQGNSAPDKSGLPSDRFSAERTGGSVSTLTIQRTQQEDSAVYLCASSMGPTQETQYFGPGTRLLVL.

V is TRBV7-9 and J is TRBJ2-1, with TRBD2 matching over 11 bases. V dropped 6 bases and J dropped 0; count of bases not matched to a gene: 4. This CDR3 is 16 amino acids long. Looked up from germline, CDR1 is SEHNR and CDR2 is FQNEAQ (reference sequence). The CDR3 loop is CASSPTSGASYNEQFF. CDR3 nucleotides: TGTGCCAGCAGTCCGACTAGCGGGGCCTCCTACAATGAGCAGTTCTTC.

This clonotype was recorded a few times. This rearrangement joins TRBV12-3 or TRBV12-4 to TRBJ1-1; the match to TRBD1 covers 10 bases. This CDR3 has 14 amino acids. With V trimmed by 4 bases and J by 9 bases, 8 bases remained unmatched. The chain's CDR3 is CASSSSGTGEKAFF. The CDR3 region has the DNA TGTGCCAGCAGTTCCTCCGGGACAGGGGAAAAAGCTTTCTTT.

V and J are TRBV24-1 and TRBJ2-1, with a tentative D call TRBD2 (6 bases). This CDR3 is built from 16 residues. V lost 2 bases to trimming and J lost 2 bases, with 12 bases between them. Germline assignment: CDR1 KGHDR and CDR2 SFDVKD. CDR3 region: CATSDSTRFPYNEQFF. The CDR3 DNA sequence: TGTGCCACCAGTGATTCGACTAGGTTTCCCTACAATGAGCAGTTCTTC.

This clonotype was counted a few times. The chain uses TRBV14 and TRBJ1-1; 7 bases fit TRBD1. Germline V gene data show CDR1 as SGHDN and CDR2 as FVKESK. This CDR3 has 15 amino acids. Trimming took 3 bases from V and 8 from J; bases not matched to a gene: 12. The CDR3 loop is CASSHPGQAKTEAFF. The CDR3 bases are TGTGCCAGCAGCCACCCTGGACAGGCCAAAACAGAAGCTTTCTTT.

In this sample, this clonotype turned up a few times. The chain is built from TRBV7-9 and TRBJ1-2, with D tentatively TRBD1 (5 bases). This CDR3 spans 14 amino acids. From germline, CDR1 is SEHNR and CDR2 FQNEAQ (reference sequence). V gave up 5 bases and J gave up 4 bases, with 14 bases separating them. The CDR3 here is CASSARGGPYGYTF. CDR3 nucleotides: TGTGCCAGCAGCGCCCGGGGGGGTCCCTATGGCTACACCTTC.

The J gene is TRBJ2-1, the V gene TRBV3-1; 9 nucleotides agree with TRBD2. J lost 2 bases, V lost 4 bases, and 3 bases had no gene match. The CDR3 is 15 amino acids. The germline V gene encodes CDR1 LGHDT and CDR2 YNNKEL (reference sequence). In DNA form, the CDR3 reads TGTGCCAGCAGCCGTAGCGGGGGCCCCTACAATGAGCAGTTCTTC. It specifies CASSRSGGPYNEQFF.

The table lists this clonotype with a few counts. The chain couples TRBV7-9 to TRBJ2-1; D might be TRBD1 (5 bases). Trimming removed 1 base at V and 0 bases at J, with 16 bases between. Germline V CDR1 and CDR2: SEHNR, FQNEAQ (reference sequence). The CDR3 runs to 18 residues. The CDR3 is CASSLVFRAQGSYNEQFF. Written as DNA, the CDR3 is TGTGCCAGCAGCTTAGTTTTCAGGGCGCAGGGCTCCTACAATGAGCAGTTCTTC.

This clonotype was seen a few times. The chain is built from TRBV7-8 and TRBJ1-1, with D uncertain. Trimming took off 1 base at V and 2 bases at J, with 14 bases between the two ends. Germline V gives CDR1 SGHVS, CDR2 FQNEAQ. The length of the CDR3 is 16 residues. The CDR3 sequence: CASSLGTRGGNTEAFF. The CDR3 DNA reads TGTGCCAGCAGCTTAGGAACCCGGGGAGGAAACACTGAAGCTTTCTTT.

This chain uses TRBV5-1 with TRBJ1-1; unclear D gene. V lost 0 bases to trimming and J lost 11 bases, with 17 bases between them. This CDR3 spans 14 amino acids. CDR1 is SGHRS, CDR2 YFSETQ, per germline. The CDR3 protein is CASSLDEGRVGAFF. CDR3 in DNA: TGCGCCAGCAGCTTGGATGAAGGGCGAGTTGGGGCTTTCTTT.

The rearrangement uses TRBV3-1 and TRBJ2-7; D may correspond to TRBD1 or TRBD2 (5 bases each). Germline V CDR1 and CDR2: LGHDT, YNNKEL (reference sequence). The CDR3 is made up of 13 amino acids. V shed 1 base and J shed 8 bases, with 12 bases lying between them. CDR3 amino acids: CASSQGTGAQQYF. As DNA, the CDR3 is TGTGCCAGCAGCCAAGGAACCGGGGCCCAGCAGTACTTC.